Listed here are 16 T cell receptor beta chains from one sample, sequenced in a study of blood T cell repertoires in COVID-19. This table comes from immunoSEQ multiplex PCR, and its TCRdb copy is limited to in-frame clones, with some not included. The sample yields about 240,000 clones, roughly 87% seen once. Sequencing used peripheral blood. The receptors come from a man in his sixties who had recovered from COVID-19.

The chain joins TRBV28 to TRBJ1-5, with unresolved D. Germline assignment: CDR1 MDHEN and CDR2 SYDVKM. Trimming took off 5 bases at V and 0 bases at J, with 5 bases between the two ends. The CDR3 covers 13 residues. In nucleotides, the CDR3 is TGTGCCAGCAGTCTAGATAGCAATCAGCCCCAGCATTTT. It codes for CASSLDSNQPQHF.

The V call is TRBV7-2, the J call TRBJ2-6; D call uncertain. The ends were cut back, 1 base at V and 2 bases at J, with 3 bases in the middle. CDR3 size: 14 residues. Germline values: CDR1 SGHTA, CDR2 FQGNSA. CDR3 DNA: TGTGCCAGCAGCTTAGTCGCTGGGGCCAACGTCCTGACTTTC. It codes for CASSLVAGANVLTF.

CDR3 loop: CASTDRVNTEAFF. CDR3 coding DNA: TGTGCCAGCACGGACAGGGTGAACACTGAAGCTTTCTTT. The J gene is TRBJ1-1, the V gene TRBV19, with 8 positions matching TRBD1. The V gene's germline CDR1 is LNHDA and CDR2 SQIVND (reference sequence). This CDR3 is built from 13 residues. V dropped 9 bases and J dropped 0; count of bases not matched to a gene: 3.

Written as DNA, the CDR3 is TGTGCCAGCAGCGAAGAGACCCAGTACTTC. Translating it yields CASSEETQYF. The genes are TRBV6-5 and TRBJ2-5; D gene unclear. The germline V gene encodes CDR1 MNHEY and CDR2 SVGAGI. With 6 bases removed from V and 3 bases from J, the gap between germline ends came to 2 bases. The CDR3 has 10 residues.

The rearrangement joins TRBV5-1 to TRBJ2-1; maybe TRBD1 (5 bases). Germline-derived CDR1 and CDR2 are SGHRS and YFSETQ. Trimming took 6 bases from V and 1 from J, leaving 11 bases between them. The CDR3 length is 14 residues. The CDR3 sequence is CASKVGASYNEQFF. Written as DNA, the CDR3 is TGCGCCAGCAAGGTAGGGGCTTCCTACAATGAGCAGTTCTTC. Looking up the rest from reference TRBV5-1 and TRBJ2-1 gives the full variable domain: KAGVTQTPRYLIKTRGQQVTLSCSPISGHRSVSWYQQTPGQGLQFLFEYFSETQRNKGNFPGRFSGRQFSNSRSEMNVSTLELGDSALYLCASKVGASYNEQFFGPGTRLTVL.

A word on this clone: In the same sample, other DNA sequences code for this CDR3. The chain combines TRBV5-6 with TRBJ2-7, with no clear D. The CDR3 consists of 14 residues. V lost 0 bases to trimming and J lost 3 bases, with 10 bases between them. The germline gives CDR1 SGHDT, CDR2 YYEEEE. CDR3 sequence (DNA): TGTGCCAGCAGCTTGGGGCCCGGCGGCTACGAGCAGTACTTC. Its translation is CASSLGPGGYEQYF.

V and J are TRBV19 and TRBJ1-2; D is ambiguous. Trimming took off 5 bases at V and 4 bases at J, with 14 bases between the two ends. CDR1 is LNHDA and CDR2 is SQIVND in the germline V gene (reference sequence). There are 14 residues in the CDR3. CDR3 in DNA: TGTGCCAGTAGTGCCCACGAGATGGTCTATGGCTACACCTTC. Protein sequence: CASSAHEMVYGYTF.

The V and J genes are TRBV9 and TRBJ2-3; 9 bases are shared with TRBD1. J was trimmed by 2 bases and V by 0 bases; bases with no gene match: 4. CDR1 is SGDLS and CDR2 is YYNGEE in the germline V gene. This CDR3 has 16 residues. CDR3 DNA sequence: TGTGCCAGCAGCGTAGGAGGGGACAGGGTCACAGATACGCAGTATTTT. This translates into CASSVGGDRVTDTQYF.

The CDR3 DNA reads TGTGCCAGTAGTGAATACCAGCGGCGAAGTCAAGAGACCCAGTACTTC. Translation gives CASSEYQRRSQETQYF. V and J are TRBV19 and TRBJ2-5; tentative D call: TRBD2 (5 bases). The CDR3 is 16 amino acids. The ends were cut back, 5 bases at V and 2 bases at J, with 18 bases in the middle. Germline V gene lookup returns CDR1 LNHDA and CDR2 SQIVND (reference sequence).

The chain combines TRBV3-1 (or the pseudogene TRBV3-2) with TRBJ2-1; D is unresolved. Germline loops: CDR1 LGHDT, CDR2 YNNKEL (reference sequence). V lost 4 bases to trimming and J lost 9 bases, with 13 bases between them. The CDR3 is 13 amino acids. The CDR3 DNA reads TGTGCCAGCAGCCCCCACGTCGAGAGTGAGCAGTTCTTC. This sequence encodes CASSPHVESEQFF.

The rearrangement joins TRBV5-1 to TRBJ1-6; D gene unclear. V was trimmed by 0 bases and J by 6 bases, leaving 7 bases between them. The CDR3 runs 14 residues. The germline V gene has CDR1 SGHRS and CDR2 YFSETQ. The CDR3 nucleotides read TGCGCCAGCAGCTTGGATACAGCTAATTCACCCCTCCACTTT. Residues: CASSLDTANSPLHF.

This chain uses TRBV28 with TRBJ1-5; no clear D. V dropped 1 base and J dropped 4 bases, with 8 bases sitting between them. CDR1 MDHEN and CDR2 SYDVKM come from the germline V gene. This CDR3 is built from 14 residues. The CDR3 here is CASSLLGPNQPQHF. For the CDR3, the DNA is TGTGCCAGCAGTTTATTGGGCCCAAATCAGCCCCAGCATTTT.

The V call is TRBV14, the J call TRBJ2-7; 8 positions match TRBD2. The CDR3 runs 14 residues. The J segment lost 7 bases and the V segment lost 8 bases, leaving 13 bases of the junction unmatched. Germline V CDR1 and CDR2: SGHDN, FVKESK. The DNA of the CDR3 is TGTGCCAGCTTTATTCGCGGGGGGCCGGGGGAGCAGTACGTC. Protein product: CASFIRGGPGEQYV.

This clone was seen a single time. V usage is TRBV27 and J usage is TRBJ1-2, with D uncertain. Trimming pared 4 bases from V and 1 base from J, leaving 16 bases between. The CDR3 runs to 16 residues. Germline V CDR1 and CDR2: MNHEY, SMNVEV (reference sequence). The CDR3 sequence: CASSSQTTGINYGYTF. The DNA for the CDR3 is TGTGCCAGCAGTTCGCAGACGACGGGAATTAACTATGGCTACACCTTC.

The chain joins TRBV5-1 to TRBJ2-3, with D tentatively TRBD1 (7 bases). V was pared by 4 bases and J by 6 bases, with 15 bases between. The CDR3 spans 14 residues. The germline CDR1 and CDR2 sequences are SGHRS and YFSETQ. CDR3 nucleotides: TGCGCCAGCAGCGTCCGACAGGGAGGTGATACGCAGTATTTT. This codes for CASSVRQGGDTQYF. The whole variable domain, filled in from reference TRBV5-1 and TRBJ2-3, reads KAGVTQTPRYLIKTRGQQVTLSCSPISGHRSVSWYQQTPGQGLQFLFEYFSETQRNKGNFPGRFSGRQFSNSRSEMNVSTLELGDSALYLCASSVRQGGDTQYFGPGTRLTVL.

The J gene is TRBJ1-3, the V gene TRBV6-5; D uncertain. The length of the CDR3 is 14 residues. V shed 0 bases and J shed 8 bases, with 11 bases lying between them. Germline CDR1 and CDR2: MNHEY and SVGAGI. The CDR3 sequence is CASSYSRSRDTIYF. CDR3 bases: TGTGCCAGCAGTTACTCTCGGTCTCGGGACACCATATATTTT.